Listed here is a single T cell receptor beta chain. Original processing methods: Nucleated cell number was recorded as an estimate derived from reference gene primer amplification. Clones were sequenced by immunoSEQ multiplex PCR, and TCRdb holds only the in-frame ones, with some missing. That table is the source of V, J and clone size, and D and trimming were worked out from the DNA. The repertoire holds 150,000 to 200,000 clones, with 65% to 90% as singletons. These data belong to a study of blood T cell repertoires in COVID-19. Overall study context: Material from acute and convalescent COVID-19 was sourced from the United States, Italy and Spain. Nucleic acid was either cDNA or gDNA, and it came from T cells, B-cell-depleted T cells, or PBMCs.

Germline assignment: CDR1 MNHEY and CDR2 SMNVEV (reference sequence). This CDR3 has 15 amino acids. The J segment lost 2 bases and the V segment lost 4 bases, leaving 7 bases of the junction unmatched. Sequencing was done on a sample of peripheral blood. V is TRBV27 and J is TRBJ1-2; TRBD1 matches at 7 bases. This sequence was found in a man aged 45 to 65 with active or convalescent COVID-19. The CDR3 DNA follows: TGTGCCAGCAGTTCTCTGACAGGGTTGAACTATGGCTACACCTTC. This encodes CASSSLTGLNYGYTF.